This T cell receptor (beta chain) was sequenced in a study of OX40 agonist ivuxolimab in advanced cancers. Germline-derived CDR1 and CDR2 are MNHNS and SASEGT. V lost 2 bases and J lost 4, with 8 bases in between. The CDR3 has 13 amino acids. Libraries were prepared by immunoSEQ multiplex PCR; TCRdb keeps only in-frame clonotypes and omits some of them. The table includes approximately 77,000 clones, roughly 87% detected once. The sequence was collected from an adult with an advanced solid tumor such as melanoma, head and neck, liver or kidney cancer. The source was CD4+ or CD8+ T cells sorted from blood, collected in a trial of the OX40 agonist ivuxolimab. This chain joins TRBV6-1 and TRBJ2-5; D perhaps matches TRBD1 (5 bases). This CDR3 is CASSEQGRETQYF. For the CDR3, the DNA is TGTGCCAGCAGTGAACAGGGCAGAGAGACCCAGTACTTC.